This passage covers 7 T cell receptor beta chains from one sample sequenced in a study of esophageal squamous cell carcinoma under preoperative chemotherapy. A single record per CDR3 protein comes from TCRdb applying MiXCR to the PCR reads. This table holds roughly 32,000 distinct CDR3 sequences, 40% to 60% found once. The time point was: before preoperative PTX-NDP chemotherapy. The material was obtained from a patient given preoperative chemotherapy. The receptors were gathered from a human donor with esophageal squamous cell carcinoma. The donor label of this sample is uncertain.

In its sample, this clonotype was seen a few times. The chain employs TRBV7-2 and TRBJ2-4, with TRBD1 identical over 12 bases. This CDR3 region has 19 residues. With V trimmed by 4 bases and J by 1 base, 11 bases remained unmatched. Germline V gene sequence: CDR1 SGHTA, CDR2 FQGNSA. CDR3 protein: CASSSPGQGAPVAKNIQYF. The CDR3 DNA reads TGTGCCAGCAGCTCACCGGGACAGGGGGCACCGGTTGCCAAAAACATTCAGTACTTC.

This chain uses TRBV3-1 with TRBJ2-1; 11 bases line up with TRBD2. V trimming: 0 bases; J trimming: 4 bases; junction bases outside the gene matches: 8. The CDR3 totals 18 residues. CDR1 LGHDT and CDR2 YNNKEL come from the germline V gene (reference sequence). The CDR3 DNA reads TGTGCCAGCAGCCAAGAAGAACGGAGACTAGCGGGGTACAATGAGCAGTTCTTC. Translated: CASSQEERRLAGYNEQFF.

The chain links TRBV10-3 to TRBJ1-1, with D unresolved. Per germline, CDR1 ENHRY and CDR2 SYGVKD. With 10 bases removed from V and 5 bases from J, the gap between germline ends came to 17 bases. The CDR3 totals 13 residues. Here the CDR3 DNA reads TGTGCCACCCTCCGGACCTGGGGAACTGAAGCTTTCTTT. Its translation is CATLRTWGTEAFF.

The chain recombines TRBV20-1 with TRBJ2-3; 8 positions match TRBD2. The CDR3 has 14 amino acids. Germline CDR1 is DFQATT and CDR2 is SNEGSKA (reference sequence). V gave up 3 bases and J gave up 9 bases; unmatched junction bases: 11. The CDR3 region has the DNA TGCAGTGCTAGCGGAATAAGAGCGGGAGAGACGCAGTATTTT. It codes for CSASGIRAGETQYF.

V and J are TRBV7-2 and TRBJ2-5; D call uncertain. Germline CDR1 and CDR2: SGHTA and FQGNSA. The length of the CDR3 is 11 residues. V gave up 3 bases and J gave up 5 bases, with 4 bases separating them. The CDR3 spells CASSFLETQYF. CDR3 coding DNA: TGTGCCAGCAGCTTTTTGGAGACCCAGTACTTC.

This clonotype was recorded a few times. A single base separates this from a much larger clone, so it may be a read error. This sequence joins TRBV11-2 and TRBJ2-1; TRBD2 matches at 7 bases. Judging by the DNA end, TRBJ2-7 fits better; the J call may be wrong. This CDR3 has 17 amino acids. Germline assignment: CDR1 SGHAT and CDR2 FQNNGV. CDR3: CASSPVTSSTPYNEQYF. The CDR3 DNA sequence: TGTGCCAGCAGCCCGGTGACTAGCTCAACCCCTTACAATGAGCAGTACTTC.

For this clonotype: Germline and junction disagree at one end, which may indicate a read error. The chain has TRBV6-1 and TRBJ2-3; 7 bases match TRBD1. The germline gives CDR1 MNHNS, CDR2 SASEGT. The CDR3 has 15 amino acids. The chain's CDR3 is CASSHGQANTDTLYF. CDR3 nucleotides: TGTGCCAGCAGCCACGGACAGGCGAACACAGATACGCTGTATTTT.